One and the same sample provided the 11 T cell receptor beta chains below, sequenced in a study of T cells in Graves' hyperthyroidism and ophthalmopathy. TCR beta CDR3 region amplification was performed from RNA transcripts. A first-round RT-PCR of the TCR CDR3 used the HTBI primer set. Using its own MiXCR run on the multiplex PCR reads, TCRdb lists one record per CDR3 protein. The sample records over 400,000 distinct CDR3 sequences, 20% to 25% being singletons. The sample was blood. The origin of the receptors is a woman in her seventies with Graves' ophthalmopathy.

In this sample, this clonotype turned up a few times. The V and J genes are TRBV6-1 and TRBJ2-7; maybe TRBD2 (5 bases). V was trimmed by 6 bases and J by 0 bases, leaving 15 bases between them. Germline lookup yields CDR1 MNHNS and CDR2 SASEGT. The CDR3 is 15 residues long. CDR3 amino acids: CASRLSGVNSYEQYF. The CDR3 region has the DNA TGTGCCAGCAGATTAAGCGGAGTCAACTCCTACGAGCAGTACTTC.

With respect to this clonotype: A much larger clone lies one base from this, so it may be a read error. The chain combines TRBV2 with TRBJ2-1, with D maybe TRBD1 (5 bases). This CDR3 is built from 13 residues. Germline V CDR1 and CDR2: SNHLY, FYNNEI. CDR3 sequence (DNA): TGTGCCAGCAGTCGGCAGGGTTTCTATGAGCAGTCCTTC. It yields the protein CASSRQGFYEQSF. Together with reference TRBV2 and TRBJ2-1, the CDR3 gives the full variable domain: EPEVTQTPSHQVTQMGQEVILRCVPISNHLYFYWYRQILGQKVEFLVSFYNNEISEKSEIFDDQFSVERPDGSNFTLKIRSTKLEDSAMYFCASSRQGFYEQSFGPGTRLTVL.

V and J are TRBV12-3 or TRBV12-4 and TRBJ1-2; D ambiguous. The germline V and J ends were trimmed by 5 bases and 5 bases, with 12 bases remaining between them. The CDR3 spans 13 residues. This CDR3 reads CASSPIWTYGYTF. In DNA form, the CDR3 reads TGTGCCAGCAGTCCCATTTGGACTTATGGCTACACCTTC.

The chain joins TRBV5-1 to TRBJ1-1; D is undetermined. Germline CDR1 is SGHRS and CDR2 is YFSETQ. The CDR3 is made up of 13 amino acids. The V gene lost 4 bases and the J gene lost 1 base, with 8 bases spanning the gap. The CDR3 nucleotides are TGCGCCAGCAGCGCGCTCCAGAACACTGAAGCTTTCTTT. Protein product: CASSALQNTEAFF.

The DNA for the CDR3 is TGTGCCAGCAGCCCATGTGGGGGGAACTATGGCTACACCTTC. This codes for CASSPCGGNYGYTF. The V and J genes are TRBV27 and TRBJ1-2; D possibly corresponds to TRBD1 (5 bases). This CDR3 spans 14 amino acids. Germline CDR1 MNHEY, CDR2 SMNVEV (reference sequence). V gave up 6 bases and J gave up 2 bases, with 13 bases separating them.

This clonotype was seen a few times. This chain links TRBV20-1 with TRBJ2-1; 12 bases are a match to TRBD2. CDR1 DFQATT and CDR2 SNEGSKA come from the germline V gene (reference sequence). This CDR3 region has 14 residues. Trimming took 6 bases from V and 7 from J; bases not matched to a gene: 7. For the CDR3, the DNA is TGCAGTGCCGAAAGGACTAGCGGGACAAATGAGCAGTTCTTC. It specifies CSAERTSGTNEQFF.

In this sample, this clonotype turned up a few times. The V gene is TRBV19, the J gene TRBJ2-7; TRBD1 might be the D (6 bases). V was shortened by 1 base and J by 2 bases, with 9 bases between the two germline ends. In germline, CDR1 is LNHDA, CDR2 SQIVND (reference sequence). The CDR3 length is 14 residues. In DNA form, the CDR3 reads TGTGCCAGTAGTATAGCGGGACACCCCTACGAGCAGTACTTC. This encodes CASSIAGHPYEQYF.

Many counts were recorded for this clonotype. V and J are TRBV27 and TRBJ2-7; TRBD2 matches 13 bases. Germline CDR1 MNHEY, CDR2 SMNVEV (reference sequence). V lost 4 bases, J lost 1 base, and 13 bases stayed unmatched. This CDR3 contains 19 residues. Here the CDR3 reads CASSYGGTSGKRRSYEQYF. The DNA for the CDR3 is TGTGCCAGCAGTTATGGGGGGACTAGCGGGAAAAGACGGTCCTACGAGCAGTACTTC.

This clonotype came up a few times. The chain combines TRBV15 with TRBJ1-4; 8 bases are shared with TRBD1. This CDR3 has 16 residues. Germline CDR1 LNHNV, CDR2 YYDKDF (reference sequence). Trimming took 2 bases from V and 7 from J; bases not matched to a gene: 9. The CDR3 DNA reads TGTGCCACCAGCAGAACTAAACAGGGGGTGGGTGAAAAACTGTTTTTT. Translating gives CATSRTKQGVGEKLFF.

This clonotype was counted at least ten times. The chain has TRBV2 and TRBJ1-6; D is undetermined. Germline V CDR1 and CDR2: SNHLY, FYNNEI. Trimming cost V 3 bases and J 6 bases, with 9 bases left between them. The CDR3 is made up of 14 amino acids. CDR3 protein: CASSELRFNSPLHF. The CDR3 nucleotides are TGTGCCAGCAGTGAGCTCCGATTTAATTCACCCCTCCACTTT.

This clonotype has at least ten counts. The chain is built from TRBV7-2 and TRBJ2-1; 7 nucleotides match TRBD2. The CDR3 length is 17 residues. Germline V lookup: CDR1 SGHTA, CDR2 FQGNSA. Trimming removed 2 bases from V and 1 base from J; junction bases left unmatched: 8. The CDR3 protein is CASSLTAGVGSYNEQFF. CDR3 nucleotides: TGTGCCAGCAGCTTAACCGCGGGAGTAGGGTCCTACAATGAGCAGTTCTTC.